This entry lists 7 T cell receptor beta chains sequenced from one sample in a study of blood T cell repertoires in COVID-19. Here immunoSEQ multiplex PCR was the method, and the copy in TCRdb shows in-frame clones only, minus some. This sample has some 150,000 clones, with 80% to 90% found just once. Input material: peripheral blood. All receptors derive from a man between 50 and 59 years old with active COVID-19.

The sample holds one count of this clone. The rearrangement joins TRBV6-5 to TRBJ1-5, with D tentatively TRBD1 (5 bases). The germline gives CDR1 MNHEY, CDR2 SVGAGI. The V end was cut by 7 bases, the J end by 4 bases, with 11 bases between. The CDR3 is 13 amino acids. The CDR3 nucleotides read TGTGCCAGCAAGATGACAGATAATCAGCCCCAGCATTTT. It yields the protein CASKMTDNQPQHF.

The rearrangement links TRBV11-2 to TRBJ2-3; D unresolved. Trimming removed 4 bases at V and 2 bases at J, with 4 bases between. In germline, CDR1 is SGHAT, CDR2 FQNNGV. The CDR3 runs to 12 residues. In DNA, the CDR3 is TGTGCCAGCAGCTCGTTCACAGATACGCAGTATTTT. This encodes CASSSFTDTQYF.

V gene TRBV7-2 combines with J gene TRBJ1-2; D is unresolved. Looked up from germline, CDR1 is SGHTA and CDR2 is FQGNSA. The CDR3 is 15 residues long. With 7 bases removed from V and 1 base from J, the gap between germline ends came to 16 bases. CDR3 amino acids: CASTQNPGFNYGYTF. In DNA form, the CDR3 reads TGTGCCAGCACCCAAAATCCGGGTTTTAACTATGGCTACACCTTC.

V usage is TRBV6-2 or TRBV6-3 and J usage is TRBJ1-2, with TRBD1 matching over 7 bases. V lost 4 bases, J lost 6 bases, and 8 bases stayed unmatched. CDR3 size: 14 residues. From germline, CDR1 is MNHEY and CDR2 SVGEGT. CDR3 sequence: CASSSTGSRNGYTF. The DNA for the CDR3 is TGTGCCAGCAGTTCGACAGGGAGTCGAAATGGCTACACCTTC.

The chain has TRBV5-1 and TRBJ1-4; 8 bases are shared with TRBD1. The CDR3 has 14 residues. Unmatched junction bases numbered 3, after V lost 4 bases and J lost 4 bases. Germline V gives CDR1 SGHRS, CDR2 YFSETQ. This CDR3 is CASSPGQVNEKLFF. The CDR3 DNA reads as TGCGCCAGCAGCCCGGGACAGGTTAATGAAAAACTGTTTTTT. Variable domain in full (rest from reference TRBV5-1 and TRBJ1-4): KAGVTQTPRYLIKTRGQQVTLSCSPISGHRSVSWYQQTPGQGLQFLFEYFSETQRNKGNFPGRFSGRQFSNSRSEMNVSTLELGDSALYLCASSPGQVNEKLFFGSGTQLSVL.

The chain has TRBV7-8 and TRBJ1-5, with D perhaps TRBD1 (5 bases). The V end was cut by 1 base, the J end by 5 bases, with 12 bases between. CDR1 is SGHVS and CDR2 is FQNEAQ in the germline V gene. This CDR3 is 15 amino acids long. The chain's CDR3 is CASSLGQGIYQPQHF. CDR3 bases: TGTGCCAGCAGCTTAGGTCAGGGAATTTATCAGCCCCAGCATTTT.

The chain is built from TRBV6-5 and TRBJ1-6; maybe TRBD1 (5 bases). The CDR3 is 15 amino acids. Trimming cost V 6 bases and J 6 bases, with 15 bases left between them. Germline V gene data show CDR1 as MNHEY and CDR2 as SVGAGI. The CDR3, as DNA: TGTGCCAGCAGGGTTTGGACACAGGTTAATTCACCCCTCCACTTT. Protein product: CASRVWTQVNSPLHF.